The present TCR beta chain was sequenced within a study of CD8 T cells in ankylosing spondylitis. TCRdb re-derived calls from the 5' RACE reads in MiXCR, one entry per CDR3 protein. The sample yields around 180,000 distinct CDR3 sequences, 13% seen once. As to this clonotype: Given a much more abundant clone one base away, this may be a read error.

The CDR3 consists of 13 residues. The chain combines TRBV12-3 or TRBV12-4 with TRBJ2-7; D is possibly TRBD1 or TRBD2 (5 bases each). The sequenced sample was blood, either unsorted or a sorted T cell fraction (not recorded which). The clonotype originates from a female donor with ankylosing spondylitis or in good health (not recorded which). The chain's CDR3 is CASSEGSGYDQYF. The CDR3 nucleotides read TGTGCCAGCAGTGAGGGGTCGGGTTACGATCAGTACTTC.